Reported below is one T cell receptor (beta chain). Its target is not known. Profiled with immunoSEQ multiplex PCR; TCRdb holds only in-frame clones, not every one. The profile shows about 38,000 clones, around 70% of them singletons. Antigen-specific CD4+ T cells were expanded (with viral peptide pools) by the ViraFEST assay ahead of sequencing. With approximately ten days of culture completed, CD4+ T cells were isolated. The study found no prior SARS-CoV-2 infection in the vaccine recipients, who tested negative for nucleocapsid antibodies. On both days 3 and 7, half of the culture medium was replaced with IL-2 medium. Germline values: CDR1 GTSNPN, CDR2 SVGIG (reference sequence). The CDR3 contains 13 residues. V lost 5 bases and J lost 7; bases outside the gene matches: 2. These data are taken from a study of vaccination effects on CD4 cells after COVID-19. Whole-study findings and limits: Within healthy vaccinees, only 1 of 255 vaccine-induced clones displayed cross-reactivity with common cold coronaviruses. Both infection-induced and vaccine-induced clones contracted markedly at late post-vaccination timepoints.

The chain uses TRBV30 and TRBJ1-6, with 10 bases aligning to TRBD1. This sequence was found in a human donor who received a COVID-19 vaccine. The starting material was CD4+ T cells from PBMCs cultured with SARS-CoV-2 spike peptides, obtained before COVID-19 vaccination. The CDR3 sequence is CAWRGQGNSPLHF. The CDR3 DNA follows: TGTGCCTGGCGGGGACAGGGGAATTCACCCCTCCACTTT.